These 31 T cell receptor beta chains were sequenced from one sample in a study of cytomegalovirus exposure and HLA in healthy donors (dated by TCRdb to the late 2010s). Libraries were made using the immunoSEQ multiplex PCR assay. A mixture of 60 forward primers for TCR Vbeta segments and 13 reverse primers for TCR Jbeta segments was used in the multiplex PCR. TCRdb re-hosts the immuneACCESS table, in-frame sequences only. Its copies lack some clones; in the studies checked, an unresolved V gene accounts for under half of them, and the cause for the rest is not known. This sample comprises over 250,000 clones, 86% of them detected only once. The ten largest clones capture 4% of the sample. The sequenced sample consisted of PBMCs. These receptors all stem from a man in his forties in good health and CMV-seropositive.

J is TRBJ2-3 and V is TRBV29-1; 10 bases are shared with TRBD2. Per the germline V gene, CDR1 is SQVTM and CDR2 is ANQGSEA. V shed 0 bases, J shed 2 bases, and the junction held 2 bases outside the gene matches. The CDR3 loop spans 15 amino acids. Here the CDR3 DNA reads TGCAGCGTTGAAGACGGGACTAGCGCCACAGATACGCAGTATTTT. This translates into CSVEDGTSATDTQYF.

The chain employs TRBV27 and TRBJ2-2; D is undetermined. Germline assignment: CDR1 MNHEY and CDR2 SMNVEV (reference sequence). The germline V and J ends were trimmed by 7 bases and 4 bases, with 16 bases remaining between them. This CDR3 has 15 residues. The CDR3 region is CASKSSRSPTGELFF. The CDR3 nucleotides read TGTGCCAGCAAATCCTCTCGGAGTCCCACCGGGGAGCTGTTTTTT.

The V gene is TRBV18, the J gene TRBJ2-1, with D possibly being TRBD2 (5 bases). The CDR3 totals 13 residues. V was pared by 5 bases and J by 5 bases, with 10 bases between. Germline V lookup: CDR1 KGHSH, CDR2 LQKENI. The CDR3 DNA sequence: TGTGCCAGCTCAACGGGGATCGACAATGAGCAGTTCTTC. Protein sequence: CASSTGIDNEQFF.

V and J are TRBV4-1 and TRBJ2-3; TRBD2 agrees at 10 bases. V dropped 0 bases and J dropped 4; count of bases not matched to a gene: 4. Germline V gene lookup returns CDR1 MGHRA and CDR2 YSYEKL. The CDR3 is 16 amino acids. DNA of the CDR3: TGCGCCAGCAGCCAAGATGGTCTAGCGGGAGCAGATACGCAGTATTTT. Encoded protein: CASSQDGLAGADTQYF.

V and J are TRBV9 and TRBJ2-4, with D possibly being TRBD2 (7 bases). Per germline, CDR1 SGDLS and CDR2 YYNGEE. V lost 0 bases, J lost 0 bases, and 16 bases lay in between. CDR3 length: 18 residues. CDR3 loop: CASSVGGGGGLAKNIQYF. The CDR3 region has the DNA TGTGCCAGCAGCGTAGGCGGGGGAGGGGGACTAGCCAAAAACATTCAGTACTTC.

This chain joins TRBV6-6 and TRBJ2-7; D possibly corresponds to TRBD1 (5 bases). Germline V gene sequence: CDR1 MNHNY, CDR2 SVGAGI (reference sequence). Trimming left V 6 bases short and J 2 bases short, with 17 bases between. CDR3 length: 15 amino acids. The CDR3 region is CASRTSDRFTYEQYF. The CDR3 nucleotides are TGTGCCAGCAGAACCTCTGACAGATTCACCTACGAGCAGTACTTC.

This clone was seen only once. The CDR3 protein is CASQTSGAGGPDEQYF. CDR3 nucleotides: TGTGCCAGCCAGACATCGGGGGCAGGGGGCCCCGACGAGCAGTACTTC. The V gene is TRBV27, the J gene TRBJ2-7, with 8 positions matching TRBD1. Germline V gives CDR1 MNHEY, CDR2 SMNVEV (reference sequence). Trimming removed 8 bases from V and 5 bases from J; junction bases left unmatched: 17. This CDR3 is built from 16 residues.

The chain combines TRBV27 with TRBJ2-5, with 12 bases matching TRBD2. V was clipped by 5 bases and J by 4 bases; unmatched bases: 8. The CDR3 extends over 16 amino acids. Germline CDR1 and CDR2: MNHEY and SMNVEV (reference sequence). The CDR3 reads CASSQRLAGVLETQYF. CDR3 nucleotides: TGTGCCAGCAGTCAACGACTAGCGGGAGTTTTAGAGACCCAGTACTTC.

This clone was counted once. The chain links TRBV27 to TRBJ1-1; possible D gene TRBD1, 6 bases. This CDR3 is 17 amino acids long. CDR1 is MNHEY and CDR2 is SMNVEV in the germline V gene (reference sequence). The ends were cut back, 3 bases at V and 1 base at J, with 18 bases in the middle. CDR3: CASSFGDYRVSNTEAFF. The CDR3 coding sequence is TGTGCCAGCAGTTTTGGAGACTACAGGGTTTCGAACACTGAAGCTTTCTTT.

The chain carries TRBV5-8 and TRBJ2-2; 10 nucleotides align to TRBD2. Germline-derived CDR1 and CDR2 are SGHTS and YDEGEE. V was pared by 3 bases and J by 5 bases, with 1 base of the junction left unmatched. The CDR3 consists of 14 residues. The CDR3, as DNA: TGTGCCAGCAGCTCGGGACTAGCGACCGGGGAGCTGTTTTTT. The encoded protein is CASSSGLATGELFF.

This chain links TRBV19 with TRBJ2-7, with 10 bases fitting TRBD2. The length of the CDR3 is 13 residues. Trimming removed 6 bases from V and 5 bases from J; junction bases left unmatched: 4. Germline loops: CDR1 LNHDA, CDR2 SQIVND (reference sequence). As DNA, the CDR3 is TGTGCCAGTAGCCTAGCGGGAGTCCACGAGCAGTACTTC. Residues: CASSLAGVHEQYF.

The chain links TRBV2 to TRBJ1-4; D is unresolved. The CDR3 runs to 14 residues. Germline-derived CDR1 and CDR2 are SNHLY and FYNNEI. Trimming took off 7 bases at V and 2 bases at J, with 11 bases between the two ends. CDR3 nucleotide sequence: TGTGCCAGCATACTAAGTCAGACTAATGAAAAACTGTTTTTT. Its protein is CASILSQTNEKLFF.

The chain couples TRBV18 to TRBJ1-3; D is possibly TRBD1 (6 bases). Germline CDR1 KGHSH, CDR2 LQKENI. The CDR3 sequence is 16 residues long. The V gene lost 2 bases and the J gene lost 1 base, with 12 bases spanning the gap. The CDR3 sequence is CASSPGTLASGNTIYF. The DNA for the CDR3 is TGTGCCAGCTCACCAGGGACATTGGCGTCTGGAAACACCATATATTTT.

CDR3 sequence (DNA): TGTGCCAGCAGCCCGACGACTAGCGGAGATTACAATGAGCAGTTCTTC. It encodes CASSPTTSGDYNEQFF. The genes are TRBV7-9 and TRBJ2-1; 9 positions agree with TRBD2. Germline-derived CDR1 and CDR2 are SEHNR and FQNEAQ (reference sequence). This CDR3 has 16 residues. J was trimmed by 4 bases and V by 5 bases; bases with no gene match: 9.

The chain employs TRBV5-8 and TRBJ2-7; D is possibly TRBD1 (6 bases). Trimming pared 3 bases from V and 1 base from J, leaving 14 bases between. Germline CDR1 and CDR2: SGHTS and YDEGEE. The CDR3 totals 15 residues. For the CDR3, the DNA is TGTGCCAGCAGCTGGGCCGGGACACAATCCTACGAGCAGTACTTC. It is translated as CASSWAGTQSYEQYF.

V is TRBV6-6 and J is TRBJ1-5; 8 nucleotides agree with TRBD1. Germline V gene lookup returns CDR1 MNHNY and CDR2 SVGAGI (reference sequence). The V and J ends lost 0 bases and 7 bases, in that order; junction bases with no gene match: 8. The CDR3 covers 16 residues. The CDR3 DNA is TGTGCCAGCAGTTACTCGGCAGGGGGCGGATTACAGCCCCAGCATTTT. It is translated as CASSYSAGGGLQPQHF.

This sequence joins TRBV14 and TRBJ1-1; D unclear. This CDR3 region has 13 residues. Deletions cut 2 bases from V and 5 bases from J, with 9 bases between. Germline V CDR1 and CDR2: SGHDN, FVKESK. Here the CDR3 reads CASSQIGRTEAFF. DNA of the CDR3: TGTGCCAGCAGCCAAATAGGGAGGACTGAAGCTTTCTTT.

The chain uses TRBV6-1 and TRBJ2-7; the D is unclear. V dropped 0 bases and J dropped 0 bases, with 15 bases sitting between them. Germline lookup yields CDR1 MNHNS and CDR2 SASEGT. The CDR3 extends over 17 amino acids. The CDR3 spells CASSEASAHTSSYEQYF. The CDR3 nucleotides are TGTGCCAGCAGTGAAGCGAGCGCCCACACCTCCTCCTACGAGCAGTACTTC.

The rearrangement uses TRBV5-1 and TRBJ2-2; 7 bases line up with TRBD2. The J segment lost 7 bases and the V segment lost 1 base, leaving 10 bases of the junction unmatched. This CDR3 comprises 16 residues. CDR1 and CDR2 from the germline V gene are SGHRS and YFSETQ. CDR3 residues: CASSLPLAADIGELFF. CDR3 bases: TGCGCCAGCAGCTTGCCTCTAGCGGCCGACATCGGGGAGCTGTTTTTT.

The chain employs TRBV15 and TRBJ2-7; 11 bases agree with TRBD2. Germline V CDR1 and CDR2: LNHNV, YYDKDF (reference sequence). The length of the CDR3 is 16 residues. The V segment lost 0 bases and the J segment 4 bases; nucleotides outside the gene matches: 5. Here the CDR3 reads CATSRDARTSGYEQYF. DNA of the CDR3: TGTGCCACCAGCAGAGATGCTAGGACTAGCGGGTACGAGCAGTACTTC.

The chain carries TRBV6-6 and TRBJ1-4; 9 nucleotides agree with TRBD1. CDR1 and CDR2 from the germline V gene are MNHNY and SVGAGI (reference sequence). Losses at the gene ends were 2 bases for V and 8 bases for J; bases not matched to a gene: 6. This CDR3 comprises 15 residues. CDR3 coding DNA: TGTGCCAGCAGTTACAGGGGACAGGGAGAGGAAAAACTGTTTTTT. Amino acid sequence: CASSYRGQGEEKLFF.

Here the CDR3 DNA reads TGCAGCGCTAGACAGAATATGAACACTGAAGCTTTCTTT. Translated: CSARQNMNTEAFF. This sequence joins TRBV29-1 and TRBJ1-1; maybe TRBD1 (5 bases). The V end was cut by 7 bases, the J end by 0 bases, with 12 bases between. The CDR3 extends over 13 amino acids. Germline CDR1 and CDR2: SQVTM and ANQGSEA.

This sequence joins TRBV7-2 and TRBJ1-5; 9 bases are shared with TRBD1. CDR1 is SGHTA and CDR2 is FQGNSA in the germline V gene. Losses at the gene ends were 5 bases for V and 6 bases for J; bases not matched to a gene: 5. The CDR3 length is 14 residues. The CDR3 nucleotides are TGTGCCAGCAGCCTTCGACAGGGGGGTCAGCCCCAGCATTTT. As protein: CASSLRQGGQPQHF.

V and J are TRBV7-8 and TRBJ2-5, with D perhaps matching TRBD1 (6 bases). The germline V and J ends were trimmed by 0 bases and 1 base, with 9 bases remaining between them. CDR3 length: 15 amino acids. Germline V gene lookup returns CDR1 SGHVS and CDR2 FQNEAQ. The CDR3 nucleotides read TGTGCCAGCAGCTTAGCCCCAGGGGCCCAAGAGACCCAGTACTTC. This encodes CASSLAPGAQETQYF.

This chain links TRBV7-3 with TRBJ2-7; D may be TRBD1 (7 bases). The V end was cut by 0 bases, the J end by 4 bases, with 10 bases between. The CDR3 spans 14 residues. Germline V gene sequence: CDR1 SGHTA, CDR2 FQGTGA. The CDR3 loop is CASSLTAGGYEQYF. The CDR3 DNA reads TGTGCCAGCAGCTTAACGGCAGGGGGGTACGAGCAGTACTTC.

The rearrangement links TRBV30 to TRBJ2-5; D is ambiguous. Germline V gene sequence: CDR1 GTSNPN, CDR2 SVGIG (reference sequence). The CDR3 length is 13 residues. V dropped 1 base and J dropped 3 bases, with 9 bases sitting between them. Here the CDR3 reads CAWSAHPEETQYF. DNA for the CDR3: TGTGCCTGGAGTGCACATCCCGAAGAGACCCAGTACTTC.

The chain has TRBV11-3 and TRBJ2-1; 7 bases align to TRBD2. Germline CDR1 reads SGHNT; CDR2 reads YENEEA. The CDR3 sequence is 15 residues long. Unmatched junction bases numbered 7, after V lost 5 bases and J lost 3 bases. This CDR3 reads CASSASQRGYNEQFF. DNA of the CDR3: TGTGCCAGCAGCGCAAGCCAGCGGGGCTACAATGAGCAGTTCTTC.

The chain has TRBV10-3 and TRBJ2-2, with D perhaps matching TRBD2 (6 bases). Germline-derived CDR1 and CDR2 are ENHRY and SYGVKD. The CDR3 covers 13 residues. Trimming removed 3 bases from V and 6 bases from J, with 8 bases in between. The chain's CDR3 is CAISDGGSGELFF. The CDR3, as DNA: TGTGCCATCAGTGATGGGGGGTCCGGGGAGCTGTTTTTT.

The rearrangement uses TRBV5-5 and TRBJ2-7; no clear D. The CDR3 totals 13 residues. V shed 1 base and J shed 2 bases, with 7 bases lying between them. CDR1 and CDR2 (germline): SGHKS, YYEKEE (reference sequence). The CDR3 nucleotides are TGTGCCAGCAGCTTGCACAGCCCCTACGAGCAGTACTTC. Residues: CASSLHSPYEQYF.

The chain is built from TRBV6-5 and TRBJ2-1; 8 nucleotides agree with TRBD2. The CDR3 has 15 amino acids. V trimming: 6 bases; J trimming: 2 bases; junction bases outside the gene matches: 6. Germline loops: CDR1 MNHEY, CDR2 SVGAGI. The DNA of the CDR3 is TGTGCCAGCAGGATAAGCGGGAGCCCCTACAATGAGCAGTTCTTC. Protein sequence: CASRISGSPYNEQFF.

This chain uses TRBV5-4 with TRBJ2-1, with TRBD2 matching over 11 bases. CDR3 length: 16 amino acids. From germline, CDR1 is SGHNT and CDR2 YYREEE (reference sequence). V lost 4 bases and J lost 7; bases outside the gene matches: 10. CDR3: CASSPGTSGTRNEQFF. The CDR3 nucleotides read TGTGCCAGCAGCCCCGGGACTAGCGGAACTCGAAATGAGCAGTTCTTC.